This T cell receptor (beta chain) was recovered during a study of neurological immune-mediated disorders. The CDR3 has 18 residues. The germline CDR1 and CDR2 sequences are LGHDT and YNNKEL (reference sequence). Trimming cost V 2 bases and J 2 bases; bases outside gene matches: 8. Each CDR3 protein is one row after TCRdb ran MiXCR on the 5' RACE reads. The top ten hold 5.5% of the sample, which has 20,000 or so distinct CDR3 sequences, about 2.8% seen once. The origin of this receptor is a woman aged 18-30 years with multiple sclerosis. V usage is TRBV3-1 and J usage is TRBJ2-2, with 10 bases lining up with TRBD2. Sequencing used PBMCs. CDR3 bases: TGTGCCAGCAGCCAAACGATTAGCGGGGGGCCTAACACCGGGGAGCTGTTTTTT. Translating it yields CASSQTISGGPNTGELFF.